This record concerns one T cell receptor beta chain sequence. Its antigen is unidentified. V lost 4 bases to trimming and J lost 3 bases, with 22 bases between them. CDR1 SGDLS and CDR2 YYNGEE come from the germline V gene. This CDR3 is built from 18 residues. The record originates from a study of T-cell memory formation after mild COVID-19. Study in general: Across donors, TCR clusters were largely donor specific.

From the 5' RACE reads, TCRdb called clonotypes with MiXCR, one entry per CDR3 protein. Among 300,000 to 400,000 distinct CDR3 sequences, approximately 13% were seen once, and the ten largest hold 22%. General observations from the study: The study detected some responding clones in pre-infection memory, suggesting cross-reactive memory joined. Contracting CD8+ clones were enriched in EMRA, CD4+ mainly in CM and EM. Clones that got smaller from day 15 to 85 had even CD4/CD8, while clones growing later tipped toward CD4+.

The sequenced sample was PBMCs or a T cell subset sorted from them (not recorded which). The clonotype comes from a man aged 18 to 30 who had mild COVID-19 (a few samples of this study predate the infection). Cell type and time point are not known. The chain recombines TRBV9 with TRBJ2-2; maybe TRBD2 (7 bases). The CDR3 here is CASSPRSGGRGDTGELFF. The CDR3 DNA reads TGTGCCAGCAGCCCCCGGTCGGGGGGCCGAGGTGACACCGGGGAGCTGTTTTTT.